These 14 T cell receptor beta chains came from one sample sequenced in a study of blood T cell repertoires in COVID-19. The data were produced by immunoSEQ multiplex PCR, yet TCRdb's version contains in-frame clones alone and is incomplete. The sample includes about 340,000 clones, almost 90% of them seen just once. Sequenced material: peripheral blood. All receptors derive from an older woman with COVID-19, enrolled during active disease.

This chain connects TRBV6-5 to TRBJ1-1, with D tentatively TRBD1 (5 bases). Germline CDR1 and CDR2: MNHEY and SVGAGI. Trimming removed 8 bases at V and 6 bases at J, with 16 bases between. The CDR3 is 13 amino acids. The CDR3, as DNA: TGTGCCAGCTCTCTACAGGTACGTTCTGAAGCTTTCTTT. Protein sequence: CASSLQVRSEAFF.

This sequence joins TRBV19 and TRBJ1-2; D uncertain. V lost 1 base and J lost 2, with 17 bases in between. The CDR3 contains 17 residues. CDR1 is LNHDA and CDR2 is SQIVND in the germline V gene (reference sequence). CDR3 residues: CASSIVARGTLNYGYTF. CDR3 nucleotides: TGTGCCAGTAGTATAGTAGCGCGAGGTACGTTGAACTATGGCTACACCTTC.

J is TRBJ1-5 and V is TRBV6-6; tentatively, D is TRBD1 (6 bases). The CDR3 is made up of 13 amino acids. CDR1 is MNHNY, CDR2 SVGAGI, per germline (reference sequence). V was cut by 8 bases and J by 7 bases, with 15 bases left in between. This CDR3 is CASEDSSRQPQHF. Written as DNA, the CDR3 is TGTGCCAGCGAGGACAGTTCCAGGCAGCCCCAGCATTTT.

This chain uses TRBV2 with TRBJ1-3; 7 bases map to TRBD1. Germline V CDR1 and CDR2: SNHLY, FYNNEI. V was pared by 5 bases and J by 0 bases, with 4 bases of the junction left unmatched. This CDR3 region has 15 residues. CDR3 sequence reads: CASSLDRTSGNTIYF. The DNA of the CDR3 is TGTGCCAGCAGTCTGGACAGGACCTCTGGAAACACCATATATTTT.

The chain is built from TRBV5-3 and TRBJ1-1, with D possibly matching TRBD1 (6 bases). TRBV5-3 is given ORF status, its function remaining uncertain. V was shortened by 5 bases and J by 3 bases, with 20 bases between the two germline ends. The CDR3 is 16 amino acids. In nucleotides, the CDR3 is TGTGCCAGAAGTTTCATACCCACAGGGAGTGACACTGAAGCTTTCTTT. It encodes CARSFIPTGSDTEAFF.

The chain is built from TRBV2 and TRBJ1-2; 9 bases map to TRBD1. The CDR3 extends over 12 amino acids. Germline V gene sequence: CDR1 SNHLY, CDR2 FYNNEI. V lost 10 bases, J lost 7 bases, and 7 bases stayed unmatched. This CDR3 reads CATKDRGLGYTF. CDR3 nucleotide sequence: TGTGCCACCAAGGACAGGGGTCTTGGCTACACCTTC.

This chain connects TRBV6-5 to TRBJ2-2; 7 bases are a match to TRBD1. This CDR3 comprises 13 residues. Per germline, CDR1 MNHEY and CDR2 SVGAGI. The V gene end was trimmed by 6 bases and the J gene end by 7 bases; junction bases not matched to a gene: 5. DNA for the CDR3: TGTGCCAGCAGGAACAGGGGTAACGGGGAGCTGTTTTTT. It yields the protein CASRNRGNGELFF.

The genes are TRBV5-1 and TRBJ1-1, with a tentative D call TRBD1 (5 bases). Germline assignment: CDR1 SGHRS and CDR2 YFSETQ. This CDR3 has 16 residues. V shed 0 bases and J shed 2 bases, with 14 bases lying between them. As DNA, the CDR3 is TGCGCCAGCAGCTTGGAATATATAGGGGCTAACACTGAAGCTTTCTTT. Amino acids: CASSLEYIGANTEAFF. Complete variable domain (other parts from reference TRBV5-1 and TRBJ1-1): KAGVTQTPRYLIKTRGQQVTLSCSPISGHRSVSWYQQTPGQGLQFLFEYFSETQRNKGNFPGRFSGRQFSNSRSEMNVSTLELGDSALYLCASSLEYIGANTEAFFGQGTRLTVV.

A few counts support this clone. This chain's CDR3 is CASSQGAGGNQPQHF. CDR3 DNA sequence: TGCGCCAGCAGCCAAGGGGCAGGGGGGAATCAGCCCCAGCATTTT. V is TRBV4-1 and J is TRBJ1-5; the match to TRBD1 covers 7 bases. Germline lookup yields CDR1 MGHRA and CDR2 YSYEKL. V gave up 1 base and J gave up 4 bases; unmatched junction bases: 4. The CDR3 totals 15 residues.

This clone was counted once. This sequence joins TRBV6-1 and TRBJ2-3; the match to TRBD2 covers 9 bases. The CDR3 contains 16 residues. V was clipped by 0 bases and J by 4 bases; unmatched bases: 5. CDR1 is MNHNS and CDR2 is SASEGT in the germline V gene. Here the CDR3 reads CASSEATAGGPDTQYF. The CDR3 DNA sequence: TGTGCCAGCAGTGAAGCTACAGCGGGGGGACCAGATACGCAGTATTTT.

This chain uses TRBV11-2 with TRBJ1-1; possible D gene TRBD1, 6 bases. V lost 3 bases to trimming and J lost 0 bases, with 20 bases between them. The CDR3 contains 18 residues. From germline, CDR1 is SGHAT and CDR2 FQNNGV. As DNA, the CDR3 is TGTGCCAGCAGCTTGTTAGCGGGGGCGCTGATTCTGAACACTGAAGCTTTCTTT. Encoded protein: CASSLLAGALILNTEAFF.

This chain uses TRBV29-1 with TRBJ1-1, with D possibly matching TRBD1 (5 bases). V dropped 3 bases and J dropped 4 bases, with 9 bases sitting between them. Germline V lookup: CDR1 SQVTM, CDR2 ANQGSEA. There are 12 residues in the CDR3. In DNA, the CDR3 is TGCAGCGTTGACAGGGAGGTCACTGAAGCTTTCTTT. It is translated as CSVDREVTEAFF.

A note on this clone: The sample contains more than one DNA sequence encoding this CDR3. This chain connects TRBV5-1 to TRBJ2-2, with D perhaps matching TRBD1 (6 bases). V was shortened by 0 bases and J by 2 bases, with 8 bases between the two germline ends. The CDR3 is 15 amino acids. In germline, CDR1 is SGHRS, CDR2 YFSETQ. The CDR3 region is CASSLAGTNTGELFF. DNA for the CDR3: TGCGCCAGCAGCTTGGCCGGGACAAACACCGGGGAGCTGTTTTTT.

The V and J genes are TRBV30 and TRBJ1-2, with D perhaps TRBD1 (5 bases). This CDR3 is 13 amino acids long. Trimming left V 0 bases short and J 10 bases short, with 15 bases between. Germline values: CDR1 GTSNPN, CDR2 SVGIG (reference sequence). The CDR3 loop is CAWSVQDTSAYTF. The CDR3 DNA sequence: TGTGCCTGGAGTGTCCAGGACACCTCCGCCTACACCTTC.